This T cell receptor beta chain was obtained from a study of Ad26.COV2.S vaccination and SARS-CoV-2 variants. This CDR3 is 11 amino acids long. V lost 3 bases and J 10 bases, leaving 4 bases between the germline ends. Germline-derived CDR1 and CDR2 are MDHEN and SYDVKM. Sequencing was performed with immunoSEQ multiplex PCR; in TCRdb, only in-frame clones are kept and a portion is missing. The data show about 480,000 clones, 70% to 90% seen once. As for treatment: over 15 received Ad26.COV2.S at low or high dose, single or two shots; about 5 received placebo; per-sample allocation not given. The samples were gathered on day 63 after the first injection of vaccine or placebo.

The sequenced sample was peripheral blood, obtained in a trial of Ad26.COV2.S vaccine versus placebo. The source of this sequence is a person between 18 and 59 years old who received the Ad26.COV2.S COVID-19 vaccine or a placebo. The rearrangement uses TRBV28 and TRBJ1-6; D remains ambiguous. The CDR3 reads CASSFTSPLHF. CDR3 DNA: TGTGCCAGCAGTTTCACCTCACCCCTCCACTTT.